The clone carrying this T cell receptor beta chain was seen at least ten times. What it binds is not known. The V and J ends lost 0 bases and 8 bases respectively, with 11 bases between them. Germline lookup yields CDR1 LGHDT and CDR2 YNNKEL (reference sequence). There are 13 residues in the CDR3. This sample stems from a study of T-cell memory formation after mild COVID-19. Study at large: TCR clusters were mostly confined to one donor each. Study-wide points: Clones contracting over day 15 to 85 were CD4/CD8 balanced, with later expanders leaning CD4+.

TCRdb itself ran the 5' RACE reads through MiXCR, one entry per CDR3 protein. The sample consists of 250,000 to 300,000 distinct CDR3 sequences, around 15% of them appearing once. The sample comprised PBMCs or a T cell subset sorted from them (not recorded which). This TCR was sampled from a man aged 18 to 29 who had mild COVID-19 (a few samples of this study predate the infection). Cell type and time point are not known. The V and J genes are TRBV3-1 and TRBJ2-7; unclear D gene. The CDR3 is CASSQDPLTKQYF. The DNA for the CDR3 is TGTGCCAGCAGCCAAGATCCTCTTACGAAGCAGTACTTC.